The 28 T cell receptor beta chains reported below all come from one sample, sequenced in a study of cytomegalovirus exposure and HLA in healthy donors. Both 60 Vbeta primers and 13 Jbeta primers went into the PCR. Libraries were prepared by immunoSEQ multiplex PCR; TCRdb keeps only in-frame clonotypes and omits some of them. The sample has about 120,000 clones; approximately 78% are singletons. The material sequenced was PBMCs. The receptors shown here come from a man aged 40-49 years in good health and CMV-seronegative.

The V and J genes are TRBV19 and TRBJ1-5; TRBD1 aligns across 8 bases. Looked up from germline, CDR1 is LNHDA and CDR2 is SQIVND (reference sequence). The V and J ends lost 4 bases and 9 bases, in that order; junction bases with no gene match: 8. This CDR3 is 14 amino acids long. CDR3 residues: CASSNGQGRRPQHF. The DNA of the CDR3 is TGTGCCAGTAGTAACGGACAGGGTCGCCGGCCCCAGCATTTT.

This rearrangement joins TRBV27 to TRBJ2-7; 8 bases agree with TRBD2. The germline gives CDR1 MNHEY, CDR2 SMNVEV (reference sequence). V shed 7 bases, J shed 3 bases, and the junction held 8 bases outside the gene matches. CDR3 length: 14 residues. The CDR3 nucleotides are TGTGCCAGCAATTCGGGAGGGAGTCGCTACGAGCAGTACTTC. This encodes CASNSGGSRYEQYF.

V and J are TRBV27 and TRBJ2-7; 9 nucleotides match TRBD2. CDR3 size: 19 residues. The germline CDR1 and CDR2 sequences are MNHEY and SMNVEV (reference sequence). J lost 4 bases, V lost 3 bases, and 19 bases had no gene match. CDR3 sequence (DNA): TGTGCCAGCAGTTTGTCCCAGTATAGGTTAGCGGGAGATCCGTACGAGCAGTACTTC. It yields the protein CASSLSQYRLAGDPYEQYF.

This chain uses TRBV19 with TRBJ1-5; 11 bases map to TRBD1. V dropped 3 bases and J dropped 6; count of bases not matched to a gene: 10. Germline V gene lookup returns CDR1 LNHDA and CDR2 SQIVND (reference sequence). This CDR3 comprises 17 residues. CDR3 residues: CASSMDGQGAAGQPQHF. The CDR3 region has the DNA TGTGCCAGTAGTATGGATGGACAGGGGGCGGCAGGTCAGCCCCAGCATTTT.

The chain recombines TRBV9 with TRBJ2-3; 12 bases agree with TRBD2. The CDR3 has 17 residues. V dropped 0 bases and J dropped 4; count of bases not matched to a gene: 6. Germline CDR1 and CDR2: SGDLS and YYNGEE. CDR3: CASSVAGLAGGPDTQYF. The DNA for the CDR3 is TGTGCCAGCAGCGTAGCAGGGCTAGCGGGAGGGCCAGATACGCAGTATTTT.

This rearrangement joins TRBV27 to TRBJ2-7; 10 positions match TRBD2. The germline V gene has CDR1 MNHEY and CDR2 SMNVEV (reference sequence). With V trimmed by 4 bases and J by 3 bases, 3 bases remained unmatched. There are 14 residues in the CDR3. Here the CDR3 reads CASSYGTSDYEQYF. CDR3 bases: TGTGCCAGCAGTTACGGGACTAGCGACTACGAGCAGTACTTC.

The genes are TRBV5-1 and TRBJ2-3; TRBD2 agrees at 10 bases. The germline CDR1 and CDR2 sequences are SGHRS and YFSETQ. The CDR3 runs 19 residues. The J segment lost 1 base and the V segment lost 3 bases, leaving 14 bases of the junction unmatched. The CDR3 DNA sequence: TGCGCCAGCAGCTGGAAGCCTAGCGGGGGAATGTCAGGCACAGATACGCAGTATTTT. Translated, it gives CASSWKPSGGMSGTDTQYF.

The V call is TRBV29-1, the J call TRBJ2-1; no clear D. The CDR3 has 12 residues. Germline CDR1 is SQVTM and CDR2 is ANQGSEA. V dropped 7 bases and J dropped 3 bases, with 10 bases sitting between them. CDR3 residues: CSDSWSYNEQFF. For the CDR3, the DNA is TGCAGCGATAGCTGGAGCTACAATGAGCAGTTCTTC.

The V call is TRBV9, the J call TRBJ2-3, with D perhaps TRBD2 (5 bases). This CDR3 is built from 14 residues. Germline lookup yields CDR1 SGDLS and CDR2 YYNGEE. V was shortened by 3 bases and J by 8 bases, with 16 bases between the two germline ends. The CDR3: CASSGTSTWATQYF. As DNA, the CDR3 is TGTGCCAGCAGCGGGACTTCTACGTGGGCTACGCAGTATTTT.

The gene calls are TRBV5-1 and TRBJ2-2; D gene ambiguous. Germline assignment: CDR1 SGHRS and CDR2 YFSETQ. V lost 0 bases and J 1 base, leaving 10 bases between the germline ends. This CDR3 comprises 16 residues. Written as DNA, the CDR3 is TGCGCCAGCAGCTTGGGTCTGGGCCTGAACACCGGGGAGCTGTTTTTT. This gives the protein CASSLGLGLNTGELFF.

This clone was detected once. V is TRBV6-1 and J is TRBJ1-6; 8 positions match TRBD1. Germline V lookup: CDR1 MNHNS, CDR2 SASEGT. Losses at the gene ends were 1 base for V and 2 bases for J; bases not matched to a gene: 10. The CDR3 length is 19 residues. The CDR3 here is CASSEGTGWRITYNSPLHF. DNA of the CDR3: TGTGCCAGCAGTGAAGGGACAGGGTGGAGAATCACCTATAATTCACCCCTCCACTTT.

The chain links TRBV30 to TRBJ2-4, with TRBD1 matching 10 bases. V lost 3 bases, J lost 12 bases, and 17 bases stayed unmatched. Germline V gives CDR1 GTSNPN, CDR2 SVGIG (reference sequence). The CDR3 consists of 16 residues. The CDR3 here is CAWRFRDRGGGVSQYF. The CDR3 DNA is TGTGCCTGGAGATTCCGGGACAGGGGTGGGGGGGTCAGTCAGTACTTC.

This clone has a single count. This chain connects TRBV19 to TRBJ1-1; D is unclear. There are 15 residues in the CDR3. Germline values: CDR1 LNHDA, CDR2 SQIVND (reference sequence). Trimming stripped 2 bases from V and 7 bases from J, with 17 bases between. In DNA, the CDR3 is TGTGCCAGTAGTATAAGGTACAGTTACAAGGATGAAGCTTTCTTT. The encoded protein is CASSIRYSYKDEAFF. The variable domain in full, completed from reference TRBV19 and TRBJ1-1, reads DGGITQSPKYLFRKEGQNVTLSCEQNLNHDAMYWYRQDPGQGLRLIYYSQIVNDFQKGDIAEGYSVSREKKESFPLTVTSAQKNPTAFYLCASSIRYSYKDEAFFGQGTRLTVV.

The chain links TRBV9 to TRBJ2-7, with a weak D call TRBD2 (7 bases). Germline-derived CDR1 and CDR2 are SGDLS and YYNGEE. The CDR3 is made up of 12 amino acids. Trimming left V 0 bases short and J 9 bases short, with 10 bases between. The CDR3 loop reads CASSVGGGGQYF. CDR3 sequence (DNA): TGTGCCAGCAGCGTAGGGGGGGGCGGGCAGTACTTC.

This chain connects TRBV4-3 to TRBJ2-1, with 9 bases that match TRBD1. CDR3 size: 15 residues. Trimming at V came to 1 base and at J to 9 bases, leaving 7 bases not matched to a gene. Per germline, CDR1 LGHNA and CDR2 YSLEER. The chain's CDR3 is CASSQVGQGKGEQFF. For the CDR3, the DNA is TGCGCCAGCAGCCAAGTCGGACAGGGGAAGGGTGAGCAGTTCTTC.

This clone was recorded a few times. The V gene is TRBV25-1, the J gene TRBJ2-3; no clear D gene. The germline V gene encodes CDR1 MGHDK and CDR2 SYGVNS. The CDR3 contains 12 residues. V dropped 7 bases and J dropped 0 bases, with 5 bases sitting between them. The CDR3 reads CASTGSTDTQYF. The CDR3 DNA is TGTGCCAGCACCGGGAGCACAGATACGCAGTATTTT.

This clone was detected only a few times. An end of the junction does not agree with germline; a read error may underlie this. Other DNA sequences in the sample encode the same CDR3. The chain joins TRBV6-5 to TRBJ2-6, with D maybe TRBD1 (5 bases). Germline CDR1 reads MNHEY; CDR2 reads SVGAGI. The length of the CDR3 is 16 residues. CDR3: CASSYSRRSGANGLTF. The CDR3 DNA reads TGTGCCAGCAGTTACTCGAGACGCTCTGGGGCCAACGGCCTGACTTTC.

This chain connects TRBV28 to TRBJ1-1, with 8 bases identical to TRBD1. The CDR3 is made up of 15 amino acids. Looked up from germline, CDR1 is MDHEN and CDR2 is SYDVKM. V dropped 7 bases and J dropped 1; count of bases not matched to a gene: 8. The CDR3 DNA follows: TGTGCCAGCACCGGGACAGGCCTCACGAACACTGAAGCTTTCTTT. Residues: CASTGTGLTNTEAFF.

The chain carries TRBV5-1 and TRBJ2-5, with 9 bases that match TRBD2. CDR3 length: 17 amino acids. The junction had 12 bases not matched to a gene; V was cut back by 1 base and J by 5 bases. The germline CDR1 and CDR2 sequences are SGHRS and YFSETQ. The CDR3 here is CASSLRKVAGVGETQYF. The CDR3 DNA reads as TGCGCCAGCAGCTTGCGAAAAGTAGCGGGAGTTGGGGAGACCCAGTACTTC. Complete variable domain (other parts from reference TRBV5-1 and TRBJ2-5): KAGVTQTPRYLIKTRGQQVTLSCSPISGHRSVSWYQQTPGQGLQFLFEYFSETQRNKGNFPGRFSGRQFSNSRSEMNVSTLELGDSALYLCASSLRKVAGVGETQYFGPGTRLLVL.

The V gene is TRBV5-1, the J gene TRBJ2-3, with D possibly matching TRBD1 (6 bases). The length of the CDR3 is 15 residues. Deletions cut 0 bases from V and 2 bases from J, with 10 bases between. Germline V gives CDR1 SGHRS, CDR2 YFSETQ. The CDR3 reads CASSLEEGDTDTQYF. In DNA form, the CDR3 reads TGCGCCAGCAGCTTGGAAGAGGGGGACACAGATACGCAGTATTTT.

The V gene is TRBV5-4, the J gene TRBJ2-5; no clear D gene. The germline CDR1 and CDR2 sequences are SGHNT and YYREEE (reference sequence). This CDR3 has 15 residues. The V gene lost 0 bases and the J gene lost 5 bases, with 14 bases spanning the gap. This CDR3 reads CASSLDSLKSETQYF. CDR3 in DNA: TGTGCCAGCAGCTTGGACAGTCTCAAAAGTGAGACCCAGTACTTC. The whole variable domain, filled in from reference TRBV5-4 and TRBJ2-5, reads ETGVTQSPTHLIKTRGQQVTLRCSSQSGHNTVSWYQQALGQGPQFIFQYYREEENGRGNFPPRFSGLQFPNYSSELNVNALELDDSALYLCASSLDSLKSETQYFGPGTRLLVL.

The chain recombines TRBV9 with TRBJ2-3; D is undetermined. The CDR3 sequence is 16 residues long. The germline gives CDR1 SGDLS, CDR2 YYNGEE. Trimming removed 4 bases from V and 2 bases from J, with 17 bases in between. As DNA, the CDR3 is TGTGCCAGCAGCATTGCGATTGGCGGAACCACAGATACGCAGTATTTT. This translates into CASSIAIGGTTDTQYF.

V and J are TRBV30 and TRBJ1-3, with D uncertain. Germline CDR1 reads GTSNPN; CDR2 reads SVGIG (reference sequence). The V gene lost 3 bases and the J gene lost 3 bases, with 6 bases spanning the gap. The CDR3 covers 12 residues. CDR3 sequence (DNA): TGTGCCTGGAGGGCCAGTGGAAACACCATATATTTT. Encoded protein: CAWRASGNTIYF.

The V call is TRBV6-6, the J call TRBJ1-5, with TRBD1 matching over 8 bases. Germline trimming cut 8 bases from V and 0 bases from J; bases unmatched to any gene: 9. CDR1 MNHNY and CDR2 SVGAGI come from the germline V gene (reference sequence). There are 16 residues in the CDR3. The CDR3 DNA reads TGTGCCAGCGGCATCACAGGGGGTGATAGCAATCAGCCCCAGCATTTT. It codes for CASGITGGDSNQPQHF.

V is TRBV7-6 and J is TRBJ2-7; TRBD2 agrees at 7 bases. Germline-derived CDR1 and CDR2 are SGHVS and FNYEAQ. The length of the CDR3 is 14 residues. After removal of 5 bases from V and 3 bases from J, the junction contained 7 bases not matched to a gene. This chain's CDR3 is CASSPSGGGYEQYF. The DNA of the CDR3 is TGTGCCAGCAGCCCCAGTGGGGGGGGCTACGAGCAGTACTTC. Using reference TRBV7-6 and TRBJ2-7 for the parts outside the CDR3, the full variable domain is GAGVSQSPRYKVTKRGQDVALRCDPISGHVSLYWYRQALGQGPEFLTYFNYEAQQDKSGLPNDRFSAERPEGSISTLTIQRTEQRDSAMYRCASSPSGGGYEQYFGPGTRLTVT.

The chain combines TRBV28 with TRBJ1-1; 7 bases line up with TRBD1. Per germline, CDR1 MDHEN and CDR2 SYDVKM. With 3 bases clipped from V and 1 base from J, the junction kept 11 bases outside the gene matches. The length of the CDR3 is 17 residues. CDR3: CASSFLSRGGANTEAFF. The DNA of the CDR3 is TGTGCCAGCAGTTTCCTCTCCCGAGGGGGCGCGAACACTGAAGCTTTCTTT.

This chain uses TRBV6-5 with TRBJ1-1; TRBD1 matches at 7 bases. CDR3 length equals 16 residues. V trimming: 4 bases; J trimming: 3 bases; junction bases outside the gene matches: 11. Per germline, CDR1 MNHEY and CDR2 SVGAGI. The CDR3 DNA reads TGTGCCAGCAGTTTCCGGACAGGCAGGGGGGACACTGAAGCTTTCTTT. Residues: CASSFRTGRGDTEAFF.

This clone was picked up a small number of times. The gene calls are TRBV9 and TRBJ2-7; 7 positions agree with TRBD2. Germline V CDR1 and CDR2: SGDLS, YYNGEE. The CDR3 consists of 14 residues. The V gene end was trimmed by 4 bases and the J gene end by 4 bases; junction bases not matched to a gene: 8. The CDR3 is CASSPERDGYEQYF. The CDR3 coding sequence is TGTGCCAGCAGCCCCGAGCGGGACGGTTACGAGCAGTACTTC.